A single sample is the source of the 21 T cell receptor beta chains below, sequenced in a study of cytomegalovirus exposure and HLA in healthy donors. The PCR ran on 60 Vbeta and 13 Jbeta primers. Only in-frame clones appear in the TCRdb table, and some are missing; sequencing was by immunoSEQ multiplex PCR. The sample lists 210,000 or so clones; 82% were seen once. The sequencing sample was made of PBMCs. The receptors shown here come from a middle-aged woman in good health and CMV-seronegative.

This sequence joins TRBV7-2 and TRBJ2-1; D uncertain. V shed 6 bases and J shed 2 bases, with 8 bases lying between them. Germline CDR1 SGHTA, CDR2 FQGNSA. The CDR3 loop spans 13 amino acids. The DNA for the CDR3 is TGTGCCAGCAGGGATACAGCCTACAATGAGCAGTTCTTC. Its translation: CASRDTAYNEQFF.

The V and J genes are TRBV30 and TRBJ1-1; a weak D match, TRBD1 (6 bases). Looked up from germline, CDR1 is GTSNPN and CDR2 is SVGIG (reference sequence). The germline V and J ends were trimmed by 1 base and 11 bases, with 11 bases remaining between them. The CDR3 length is 11 residues. The DNA for the CDR3 is TGTGCCTGGAGTGAAGGACAGACGGCTTTCTTT. Its translation: CAWSEGQTAFF.

The table lists this clone with a few counts. The chain carries TRBV11-3 and TRBJ2-6; 9 positions agree with TRBD1. The CDR3 runs 18 residues. The junction had 8 bases not matched to a gene; V was cut back by 4 bases and J by 1 base. Germline-derived CDR1 and CDR2 are SGHNT and YENEEA. CDR3: CASSSTGGRESGANVLTF. CDR3 nucleotides: TGTGCCAGCAGCTCGACAGGGGGGAGGGAATCTGGGGCCAACGTCCTGACTTTC.

V is TRBV7-3 and J is TRBJ1-1; no firm D call. The CDR3 runs to 13 residues. V gave up 3 bases and J gave up 2 bases, with 7 bases separating them. Germline assignment: CDR1 SGHTA and CDR2 FQGTGA. CDR3 sequence reads: CASSFSPNTEAFF. The CDR3 region has the DNA TGTGCCAGCAGCTTTAGCCCTAACACTGAAGCTTTCTTT.

In its sample, this clone was seen a few times. V and J are TRBV6-1 and TRBJ1-1; 8 nucleotides match TRBD1. Trimming cost V 4 bases and J 6 bases; bases outside gene matches: 10. This CDR3 region has 15 residues. Per the germline V gene, CDR1 is MNHNS and CDR2 is SASEGT. CDR3 sequence reads: CASSVGQGAVAEAFF. The DNA of the CDR3 is TGTGCCAGCAGTGTAGGGCAGGGGGCGGTGGCTGAAGCTTTCTTT.

The chain joins TRBV4-1 to TRBJ2-5; D perhaps matches TRBD1 (5 bases). Germline assignment: CDR1 MGHRA and CDR2 YSYEKL. Trimming removed 0 bases at V and 6 bases at J, with 11 bases between. The CDR3 sequence is 14 residues long. For the CDR3, the DNA is TGCGCCAGCAGCCAAGAAGGGGCCAGACAGACCCAGTACTTC. Protein product: CASSQEGARQTQYF.

The chain carries TRBV10-2 and TRBJ1-3; weak D call: TRBD1 (6 bases). CDR3 length: 14 amino acids. Deletions cut 6 bases from V and 3 bases from J, with 12 bases between. The germline V gene encodes CDR1 WSHSY and CDR2 SAAADI. CDR3 coding DNA: TGCGCCAGCAGCCTACAGGGTGTTGGAAACACCATATATTTT. Translated, it gives CASSLQGVGNTIYF.

The chain recombines TRBV7-2 with TRBJ2-5; D perhaps matches TRBD2 (7 bases). The CDR3 is made up of 15 amino acids. Trimming left V 3 bases short and J 4 bases short, with 15 bases between. Germline assignment: CDR1 SGHTA and CDR2 FQGNSA. CDR3: CASSFQEGEGETQYF. CDR3 in DNA: TGTGCCAGCAGCTTTCAGGAGGGGGAGGGAGAGACCCAGTACTTC.

The chain has TRBV5-5 and TRBJ2-3; maybe TRBD1 (5 bases). The V gene's germline CDR1 is SGHKS and CDR2 YYEKEE (reference sequence). Trimming shortened V by 0 bases and J by 2 bases, and 7 bases separated the two germline ends. The CDR3 covers 14 residues. The CDR3 sequence is CASSLEGITDTQYF. The CDR3 bases are TGTGCCAGCAGCTTGGAGGGGATCACAGATACGCAGTATTTT.

The gene calls are TRBV6-5 and TRBJ1-1, with 8 bases matching TRBD1. Per the germline V gene, CDR1 is MNHEY and CDR2 is SVGAGI. V shed 5 bases, J shed 7 bases, and the junction held 6 bases outside the gene matches. The CDR3 has 13 amino acids. This chain's CDR3 is CASSPPGQVEAFF. Written as DNA, the CDR3 is TGTGCCAGCAGTCCCCCGGGACAGGTTGAAGCTTTCTTT.

V gene TRBV11-3 combines with J gene TRBJ1-1; D gene ambiguous. Germline values: CDR1 SGHNT, CDR2 YENEEA. This CDR3 region has 13 residues. The V end was cut by 2 bases, the J end by 4 bases, with 8 bases between. The CDR3 spells CASSLPGGTEAFF. In DNA form, the CDR3 reads TGTGCCAGCAGCTTACCGGGAGGCACTGAAGCTTTCTTT.

The chain is built from TRBV19 and TRBJ1-2, with D possibly TRBD1 on 5 matching bases. V lost 0 bases, J lost 8 bases, and 22 bases lay in between. From germline, CDR1 is LNHDA and CDR2 SQIVND (reference sequence). The CDR3 consists of 17 residues. CDR3 sequence (DNA): TGTGCCAGTAGTATAGATTGGCGGCGGGGCAGTCTCCAGGGCTACACCTTC. This codes for CASSIDWRRGSLQGYTF.

V gene TRBV13 combines with J gene TRBJ1-1; TRBD1 matches 9 bases. J lost 4 bases, V lost 4 bases, and 16 bases had no gene match. This CDR3 has 18 residues. Germline CDR1 is PRHDT and CDR2 is FYEKMQ (reference sequence). CDR3 coding DNA: TGTGCCAGCAGCTGGGGGACCGAGTGGACAGGGGAGGGCACTGAAGCTTTCTTT. Translated, it gives CASSWGTEWTGEGTEAFF.

This chain links TRBV9 with TRBJ2-3; tentatively, D is TRBD2 (6 bases). The length of the CDR3 is 13 residues. Trimming stripped 4 bases from V and 4 bases from J, with 10 bases between. Per germline, CDR1 SGDLS and CDR2 YYNGEE. This chain's CDR3 is CASSTGGPDTQYF. CDR3 in DNA: TGTGCCAGCAGCACCGGGGGTCCAGATACGCAGTATTTT.

The chain links TRBV29-1 to TRBJ1-1, with D maybe TRBD1 (6 bases). The CDR3 runs to 11 residues. V shed 5 bases and J shed 3 bases, with 7 bases lying between them. Germline-derived CDR1 and CDR2 are SQVTM and ANQGSEA. CDR3 DNA: TGCAGCGTTCAGGGGCACACTGAAGCTTTCTTT. It specifies CSVQGHTEAFF.

V is TRBV7-8 and J is TRBJ2-1; D might be TRBD2 (5 bases). CDR3 length: 16 residues. V was pared by 1 base and J by 2 bases, with 12 bases between. Germline loops: CDR1 SGHVS, CDR2 FQNEAQ. Written as DNA, the CDR3 is TGTGCCAGCAGCTTAGAAAGGACTCCTCCCTACAATGAGCAGTTCTTC. It specifies CASSLERTPPYNEQFF.

The CDR3 DNA reads TGTGCCAGCAGCATCGACCCACAGGGCTACACTGAAGCTTTCTTT. The encoded protein is CASSIDPQGYTEAFF. This rearrangement joins TRBV9 to TRBJ1-1; D is possibly TRBD1 (6 bases). V lost 4 bases, J lost 3 bases, and 16 bases lay in between. The CDR3 covers 15 residues. Germline CDR1 reads SGDLS; CDR2 reads YYNGEE.

The genes are TRBV4-3 and TRBJ2-7; D may be TRBD1 (6 bases). This CDR3 region has 14 residues. The germline V and J ends were trimmed by 0 bases and 4 bases, with 10 bases remaining between them. Per the germline V gene, CDR1 is LGHNA and CDR2 is YSLEER. The CDR3 nucleotides are TGCGCCAGCAGCCAAGAGGCCCAGGGGTACGAGCAGTACTTC. Its translation: CASSQEAQGYEQYF.

This clone was detected a few times. J is TRBJ2-1 and V is TRBV5-6; 7 bases agree with TRBD1. The ends lost 3 bases at V and 7 bases at J; junction bases unmatched: 7. Germline assignment: CDR1 SGHDT and CDR2 YYEEEE. The CDR3 runs 14 residues. The CDR3 spells CASSWVDRANEQFF. The CDR3 DNA sequence: TGTGCCAGCAGCTGGGTCGACAGGGCAAATGAGCAGTTCTTC.

The genes are TRBV19 and TRBJ1-1; D is unclear. The CDR3 covers 15 residues. CDR1 is LNHDA, CDR2 SQIVND, per germline (reference sequence). Trimming removed 5 bases from V and 4 bases from J, with 17 bases in between. The CDR3 sequence: CASSWANHRGTEAFF. DNA of the CDR3: TGTGCCAGTAGTTGGGCCAACCACCGGGGCACTGAAGCTTTCTTT.

The V call is TRBV11-3, the J call TRBJ2-3, with 12 bases matching TRBD1. V was pared by 5 bases and J by 4 bases, with 4 bases of the junction left unmatched. This CDR3 region has 15 residues. The germline V gene has CDR1 SGHNT and CDR2 YENEEA. CDR3 sequence (DNA): TGTGCCAGCAGCCCGGGACAGGGGGCTGCAGATACGCAGTATTTT. As protein: CASSPGQGAADTQYF.